What follows are 27 T cell receptor beta chains derived from one specimen sequenced in a study of cytomegalovirus exposure and HLA in healthy donors. With 60 Vbeta and 13 Jbeta primers, the PCR was carried out. Generated by immunoSEQ multiplex PCR, the TCRdb table keeps only in-frame clones and is missing some. The data contain about 130,000 clones, around three quarters of them singletons. Input material: PBMCs. The receptors originated from a female donor in good health and CMV-seronegative.

This clone was observed once. The chain combines TRBV6-1 with TRBJ2-3; no reliable D call. CDR1 and CDR2 (germline): MNHNS, SASEGT. V lost 4 bases to trimming and J lost 0 bases, with 8 bases between them. The CDR3 is 14 amino acids. CDR3 coding DNA: TGTGCCAGCAGTGTGACTCTTAGCACAGATACGCAGTATTTT. Translated, it gives CASSVTLSTDTQYF.

The gene calls are TRBV19 and TRBJ1-1; the match to TRBD1 covers 8 bases. The length of the CDR3 is 17 residues. V was clipped by 4 bases and J by 0 bases; unmatched bases: 10. Germline CDR1 is LNHDA and CDR2 is SQIVND (reference sequence). In DNA, the CDR3 is TGTGCCAGTAGTACCGGACAGGGACAAGTAATGAACACTGAAGCTTTCTTT. Amino acid sequence: CASSTGQGQVMNTEAFF.

V is TRBV5-1 and J is TRBJ1-5; 7 positions agree with TRBD1. Germline V gene sequence: CDR1 SGHRS, CDR2 YFSETQ. The CDR3 runs to 14 residues. V shed 1 base and J 2 bases; nucleotides not matched to a gene: 0. CDR3 DNA sequence: TGCGCCAGCAGCTTGACAGGGGGCAATCAGCCCCAGCATTTT. Residues: CASSLTGGNQPQHF.

This clone appeared a few times. This chain links TRBV4-1 with TRBJ1-1, with a possible D match to TRBD1 (5 bases). CDR1 is MGHRA, CDR2 YSYEKL, per germline. The CDR3 loop spans 17 amino acids. Deletions cut 0 bases from V and 8 bases from J, with 22 bases between. The CDR3 bases are TGCGCCAGCAGCCAAGATCTGGCAGGGAGGGTAGGTGAGGAAGCTTTCTTT. Protein sequence: CASSQDLAGRVGEEAFF.

The chain carries TRBV30 and TRBJ2-7; TRBD2 is a possible D gene (5 bases). V lost 2 bases, J lost 0 bases, and 8 bases lay in between. The germline CDR1 and CDR2 sequences are GTSNPN and SVGIG (reference sequence). This CDR3 spans 13 amino acids. The CDR3 DNA sequence: TGTGCCTGGAGTCTGGGGAGCTCCTACGAGCAGTACTTC. This gives the protein CAWSLGSSYEQYF.

The chain carries TRBV27 and TRBJ1-2; 9 positions agree with TRBD1. V dropped 4 bases and J dropped 8; count of bases not matched to a gene: 8. Per the germline V gene, CDR1 is MNHEY and CDR2 is SMNVEV (reference sequence). CDR3 size: 14 residues. The CDR3 reads CASSSHGTGPGYTF. Here the CDR3 DNA reads TGTGCCAGCAGTTCTCACGGGACAGGGCCCGGCTACACCTTC.

J is TRBJ2-7 and V is TRBV10-3; 8 nucleotides line up with TRBD1. V lost 6 bases and J lost 6; bases outside the gene matches: 4. The germline gives CDR1 ENHRY, CDR2 SYGVKD. This CDR3 contains 12 residues. CDR3: CAISGTGGEQYF. The CDR3 coding sequence is TGTGCCATCAGCGGAACAGGGGGCGAGCAGTACTTC.

The chain joins TRBV9 to TRBJ2-3; D is perhaps TRBD2 (5 bases). CDR1 is SGDLS and CDR2 is YYNGEE in the germline V gene. This CDR3 has 16 amino acids. V was trimmed by 0 bases and J by 6 bases, leaving 17 bases between them. CDR3 sequence reads: CASSVGERSVVDTQYF. The CDR3 nucleotides read TGTGCCAGCAGCGTAGGTGAGCGGTCGGTGGTGGATACGCAGTATTTT.

J is TRBJ1-6 and V is TRBV2; D ambiguous. This CDR3 region has 14 residues. Trimming took off 5 bases at V and 7 bases at J, with 12 bases between the two ends. The germline V gene has CDR1 SNHLY and CDR2 FYNNEI. The CDR3 is CASSSGLLNSPLHF. The CDR3 DNA reads as TGTGCCAGCAGTTCCGGACTCCTGAATTCACCCCTCCACTTT.

This chain links TRBV10-3 with TRBJ1-1; D is ambiguous. The CDR3 runs 15 residues. Trimming removed 8 bases at V and 0 bases at J, with 16 bases between. From germline, CDR1 is ENHRY and CDR2 SYGVKD. The chain's CDR3 is CAIRETNIMNTEAFF. CDR3 bases: TGTGCCATCCGGGAGACAAATATTATGAACACTGAAGCTTTCTTT.

This clone was counted once. The chain has TRBV5-6 and TRBJ1-2; D ambiguous. Deletions cut 0 bases from V and 4 bases from J, with 13 bases between. Germline CDR1 reads SGHDT; CDR2 reads YYEEEE. This CDR3 contains 15 residues. The CDR3 nucleotides read TGTGCCAGCAGCTTGGCCTTAAACCCTAGCTATGGCTACACCTTC. Translated: CASSLALNPSYGYTF. The variable domain in full, with the rest retrieved from reference TRBV5-6 and TRBJ1-2, is DAGVTQSPTHLIKTRGQQVTLRCSPKSGHDTVSWYQQALGQGPQFIFQYYEEEERQRGNFPDRFSGHQFPNYSSELNVNALLLGDSALYLCASSLALNPSYGYTFGSGTRLTVV.

About this clone: A junction end diverges from the germline sequence, so it may reflect a read error. This chain connects TRBV7-9 to TRBJ1-1; 7 bases align to TRBD1. The CDR3 is made up of 13 amino acids. Germline CDR1 and CDR2: SEHNR and FQNEAQ (reference sequence). The DNA for the CDR3 is TGTTCCAGCAGCTCGACAGGGACCACTGAAGCTTTCTTT. It is translated as CSSSSTGTTEAFF.

This rearrangement joins TRBV28 to TRBJ2-3, with D uncertain. CDR3 length equals 12 residues. Trimming shortened V by 7 bases and J by 0 bases, and 5 bases separated the two germline ends. Germline loops: CDR1 MDHEN, CDR2 SYDVKM. The CDR3 reads CASTASTDTQYF. As DNA, the CDR3 is TGTGCCAGCACCGCGAGCACAGATACGCAGTATTTT.

V and J are TRBV9 and TRBJ1-1; perhaps TRBD1 as D (5 bases). Trimming shortened V by 4 bases and J by 0 bases, and 13 bases separated the two germline ends. This CDR3 region has 15 residues. Germline V lookup: CDR1 SGDLS, CDR2 YYNGEE. In nucleotides, the CDR3 is TGTGCCAGCAGCCCGGCAGGGCCAATGAACACTGAAGCTTTCTTT. Its translation is CASSPAGPMNTEAFF. Drawing the rest from reference TRBV9 and TRBJ1-1, the complete variable domain is DSGVTQTPKHLITATGQRVTLRCSPRSGDLSVYWYQQSLDQGLQFLIQYYNGEERAKGNILERFSAQQFPDLHSELNLSSLELGDSALYFCASSPAGPMNTEAFFGQGTRLTVV.

The J gene is TRBJ2-3, the V gene TRBV5-6, with a tentative D call TRBD2 (7 bases). This CDR3 has 15 residues. V was pared by 4 bases and J by 2 bases, with 14 bases between. Germline CDR1 is SGHDT and CDR2 is YYEEEE. The CDR3 bases are TGTGCCAGCAGCCCTCAAGCGGGACACACAGATACGCAGTATTTT. Its translation is CASSPQAGHTDTQYF.

The chain couples TRBV7-9 to TRBJ1-1, with 8 bases identical to TRBD1. After removal of 7 bases from V and 10 bases from J, the junction contained 5 bases not matched to a gene. Looked up from germline, CDR1 is SEHNR and CDR2 is FQNEAQ (reference sequence). This CDR3 is built from 11 residues. The CDR3 loop reads CASTRGTGAFF. In nucleotides, the CDR3 is TGTGCCAGCACGCGGGGGACAGGAGCTTTCTTT. The whole variable domain, remainder taken from reference TRBV7-9 and TRBJ1-1, is DTGVSQNPRHKITKRGQNVTFRCDPISEHNRLYWYRQTLGQGPEFLTYFQNEAQLEKSRLLSDRFSAERPKGSFSTLEIQRTEQGDSAMYLCASTRGTGAFFGQGTRLTVV.

The chain uses TRBV18 and TRBJ1-2; perhaps TRBD1 as D (6 bases). Per germline, CDR1 KGHSH and CDR2 LQKENI. CDR3 size: 14 residues. Trimming removed 5 bases at V and 2 bases at J, with 12 bases between. The CDR3 here is CASSTRDTNYGYTF. The CDR3 DNA reads as TGTGCCAGCTCAACTCGGGACACGAACTATGGCTACACCTTC.

The chain joins TRBV28 to TRBJ1-6; D may be TRBD1 (6 bases). Germline values: CDR1 MDHEN, CDR2 SYDVKM. The CDR3 is 15 amino acids. The ends were cut back, 7 bases at V and 9 bases at J, with 19 bases in the middle. This CDR3 reads CASNPGGAEISPLHF. CDR3 bases: TGTGCCAGCAATCCTGGGGGGGCTGAAATTTCACCCCTCCACTTT.

This sequence joins TRBV5-1 and TRBJ2-5; 8 bases are shared with TRBD2. With 3 bases clipped from V and 5 bases from J, the junction kept 12 bases outside the gene matches. This CDR3 has 16 amino acids. CDR1 and CDR2 from the germline V gene are SGHRS and YFSETQ. CDR3 sequence (DNA): TGCGCCAGCAGCTATGCCGGGACTAGTTCTCTGGAGACCCAGTACTTC. Encoded protein: CASSYAGTSSLETQYF.

This clone was seen a single time. The CDR3 sequence is CASSPRDTGLAVNYNEQFF. CDR3 sequence (DNA): TGTGCCAGCAGCCCGAGGGACACGGGACTAGCGGTTAACTACAATGAGCAGTTCTTC. The chain employs TRBV7-9 and TRBJ2-1, with 11 nucleotides matching TRBD2. J lost 3 bases, V lost 5 bases, and 15 bases had no gene match. CDR1 is SEHNR, CDR2 FQNEAQ, per germline (reference sequence). The CDR3 sequence is 19 residues long.

This chain links TRBV2 with TRBJ1-5, with 10 bases identical to TRBD1. V shed 7 bases, J shed 0 bases, and the junction held 3 bases outside the gene matches. CDR3 length equals 15 residues. The V gene's germline CDR1 is SNHLY and CDR2 FYNNEI. The CDR3 nucleotides are TGTGCCAGCACTAGGACAGGGGGTAGCAATCAGCCCCAGCATTTT. It is translated as CASTRTGGSNQPQHF.

On this clone: In the same sample, other DNA sequences code for this CDR3. The chain carries TRBV11-2 and TRBJ2-7; D remains unclear. The CDR3 contains 12 residues. CDR1 is SGHAT and CDR2 is FQNNGV in the germline V gene. V was trimmed by 3 bases and J by 3 bases, leaving 6 bases between them. The CDR3 DNA reads TGTGCCAGCAGCTTCTCCCTCTACGAGCAGTACTTC. This translates into CASSFSLYEQYF. The full variable domain, rest sourced from reference TRBV11-2 and TRBJ2-7, is EAGVAQSPRYKIIEKRQSVAFWCNPISGHATLYWYQQILGQGPKLLIQFQNNGVVDDSQLPKDRFSAERLKGVDSTLKIQPAKLEDSAVYLCASSFSLYEQYFGPGTRLTVT.

CDR3 region: CASSLYRDSGYEQYF. The CDR3 nucleotides read TGTGCCAGCAGTTTGTACCGGGACAGTGGCTACGAGCAGTACTTC. V is TRBV27 and J is TRBJ2-5; TRBD1 agrees at 7 bases. The J call may be incorrect, as the DNA end agrees better with TRBJ2-7. CDR1 is MNHEY and CDR2 is SMNVEV in the germline V gene (reference sequence). The CDR3 loop spans 15 amino acids.

This clone came up a few times. The chain combines TRBV5-1 with TRBJ1-2; weak D call: TRBD1 (6 bases). The CDR3 consists of 15 residues. Trimming removed 3 bases from V and 1 base from J, with 13 bases in between. Germline values: CDR1 SGHRS, CDR2 YFSETQ. DNA of the CDR3: TGCGCCAGCAGCTCTCAGGGGACCCTTAACTATGGCTACACCTTC. This encodes CASSSQGTLNYGYTF. The full variable domain, rest sourced from reference TRBV5-1 and TRBJ1-2, is KAGVTQTPRYLIKTRGQQVTLSCSPISGHRSVSWYQQTPGQGLQFLFEYFSETQRNKGNFPGRFSGRQFSNSRSEMNVSTLELGDSALYLCASSSQGTLNYGYTFGSGTRLTVV.

The chain carries TRBV9 and TRBJ1-5, with TRBD1 matching 8 bases. Germline V CDR1 and CDR2: SGDLS, YYNGEE. This CDR3 is 16 amino acids long. The ends lost 3 bases at V and 4 bases at J; junction bases unmatched: 9. The CDR3 region has the DNA TGTGCCAGCAGCGCGGGTATCGGGACAGGTAATCAGCCCCAGCATTTT. Encoded protein: CASSAGIGTGNQPQHF.

This rearrangement joins TRBV29-1 to TRBJ2-1; D possibly corresponds to TRBD1 (6 bases). This CDR3 contains 14 residues. Germline V gene data show CDR1 as SQVTM and CDR2 as ANQGSEA. Trimming pared 7 bases from V and 4 bases from J, leaving 17 bases between. The CDR3 sequence: CSGGRGGAYNEQFF. As DNA, the CDR3 is TGCAGCGGGGGCAGGGGCGGCGCTTACAATGAGCAGTTCTTC.

As regards this clone: One end of the junction varies from germline; a read error may be responsible. This chain joins TRBV7-9 and TRBJ2-7; unclear D gene. The CDR3 spans 11 residues. Germline CDR1 is SEHNR and CDR2 is FQNEAQ (reference sequence). The CDR3, as DNA: TGTTCCAGCAGCCCCCTACTCGAGCAGTACTTC. Its protein is CSSSPLLEQYF.